Below, 23 T cell receptor beta chains from the same sample are listed, as sequenced in a study of CD8 T cells in Susac syndrome. After extraction with the RNeasy kit, about 0.5 to 1 ug of the RNA was reverse transcribed using random hexamers. One entry per CDR3 protein, called by TCRdb with MiXCR from the immunoSEQ multiplex PCR reads. Of about 130,000 distinct CDR3 sequences in the sample, under 95% are singletons; the top ten hold around 0.24%. Sequencing input: CD8+ T cells from PBMCs. The receptors were sampled from a human donor with multiple sclerosis.

The gene calls are TRBV10-1 and TRBJ2-5, with a tentative D call TRBD2 (6 bases). Per germline, CDR1 WNHNN and CDR2 SYGVQD (reference sequence). CDR3 size: 14 residues. V lost 3 bases and J 2 bases, leaving 10 bases between the germline ends. CDR3 residues: CASSDSGLQETQYF. The DNA of the CDR3 is TGCGCCAGCAGTGATTCAGGACTACAAGAGACCCAGTACTTC.

The rearrangement uses TRBV2 and TRBJ2-7, with 7 bases that match TRBD1. Looked up from germline, CDR1 is SNHLY and CDR2 is FYNNEI. The CDR3 consists of 13 residues. Germline trimming cut 6 bases from V and 1 base from J; bases unmatched to any gene: 3. DNA of the CDR3: TGTGCCAGCAGCGACAGGGTGTCCTACGAGCAGTACTTC. Encoded protein: CASSDRVSYEQYF.

The genes are TRBV29-1 and TRBJ2-3, with TRBD2 matching 16 bases. Germline V gene sequence: CDR1 SQVTM, CDR2 ANQGSEA. V was clipped by 3 bases and J by 2 bases; unmatched bases: 11. CDR3 length: 19 residues. The CDR3: CSVEDSGLAGGPYTDTQYF. CDR3 DNA sequence: TGCAGCGTTGAGGATTCGGGACTAGCGGGAGGGCCCTACACAGATACGCAGTATTTT.

The chain has TRBV29-1 and TRBJ1-1; TRBD1 aligns across 10 bases. The CDR3 runs to 15 residues. CDR1 and CDR2 from the germline V gene are SQVTM and ANQGSEA. V lost 4 bases, J lost 4 bases, and 9 bases stayed unmatched. CDR3 sequence: CSVAGTGVSVTEAFF. The DNA of the CDR3 is TGCAGCGTTGCCGGGACAGGGGTAAGCGTCACTGAAGCTTTCTTT.

With respect to this clonotype: At one of its ends the junction is not consistent with the germline gene, which may arise from a read error. The chain uses TRBV6-5 and TRBJ1-2; D is uncertain. Germline CDR1 MNHEY, CDR2 SVGAGI. This CDR3 contains 13 residues. CDR3 loop: CASSYSSKYGYTF. DNA of the CDR3: TGTGCCAGCAGTTACTCCTCTAAATATGGCTACACCTTC.

The rearrangement links TRBV30 to TRBJ2-7; 13 bases fit TRBD2. CDR1 GTSNPN and CDR2 SVGIG come from the germline V gene (reference sequence). J was trimmed by 6 bases and V by 0 bases; bases with no gene match: 2. The CDR3 is 14 amino acids. CDR3 bases: TGTGCCTGGAGTGTACTAGCGGGAGGGTCCGAGCAGTACTTC. This translates into CAWSVLAGGSEQYF.

V and J are TRBV20-1 and TRBJ2-7; 12 bases match TRBD2. The V segment lost 3 bases and the J segment 6 bases; nucleotides outside the gene matches: 9. The CDR3 is made up of 15 amino acids. Germline CDR1 DFQATT, CDR2 SNEGSKA (reference sequence). The chain's CDR3 is CSASASGRASREQYF. CDR3 sequence (DNA): TGCAGTGCTAGTGCTAGCGGGAGGGCCTCTCGCGAGCAGTACTTC.

V gene TRBV24-1 combines with J gene TRBJ2-1; 7 bases agree with TRBD1. The CDR3 loop spans 16 amino acids. The ends lost 2 bases at V and 0 bases at J; junction bases unmatched: 3. The germline V gene has CDR1 KGHDR and CDR2 SFDVKD. The DNA for the CDR3 is TGTGCCACCAGTGATTCAGGGGACAGCTCCTACAATGAGCAGTTCTTC. Encoded protein: CATSDSGDSSYNEQFF.

The chain is built from TRBV7-9 and TRBJ1-2; D is perhaps TRBD1 (5 bases). V lost 3 bases and J lost 10, with 15 bases in between. Per germline, CDR1 SEHNR and CDR2 FQNEAQ (reference sequence). CDR3 length: 13 amino acids. CDR3: CASSFDSDEPYTF. CDR3 coding DNA: TGTGCCAGCAGCTTCGACAGCGACGAGCCCTACACCTTC. The complete variable domain, with remaining parts taken from reference TRBV7-9 and TRBJ1-2, reads DTGVSQNPRHKITKRGQNVTFRCDPISEHNRLYWYRQTLGQGPEFLTYFQNEAQLEKSRLLSDRFSAERPKGSFSTLEIQRTEQGDSAMYLCASSFDSDEPYTFGSGTRLTVV.

This chain connects TRBV16 to TRBJ1-4; D is undetermined. In germline, CDR1 is KGHSY, CDR2 FQNENV. The CDR3 contains 14 residues. V was shortened by 3 bases and J by 3 bases, with 8 bases between the two germline ends. CDR3 loop: CASSQADANEKLFF. CDR3 DNA sequence: TGTGCCAGCAGCCAGGCAGATGCTAATGAAAAACTGTTTTTT.

The chain uses TRBV6-5 and TRBJ1-1; D gene uncertain. The V end lost 10 bases, the J end lost 4 bases, and 13 bases lay between the germline ends. The germline CDR1 and CDR2 sequences are MNHEY and SVGAGI. The CDR3 loop spans 12 amino acids. The CDR3 here is CATLGGGTEAFF. CDR3 DNA sequence: TGTGCCACCTTGGGTGGAGGCACTGAAGCTTTCTTT.

The J gene is TRBJ2-7, the V gene TRBV7-9; tentatively, D is TRBD1 or TRBD2 (5 bases each). The CDR3 contains 16 residues. Germline V gene data show CDR1 as SEHNR and CDR2 as FQNEAQ (reference sequence). V lost 4 bases, J lost 6 bases, and 22 bases lay in between. The CDR3 loop reads CASSSVLGRELGEQYF. CDR3 sequence (DNA): TGTGCCAGCAGCTCCGTTTTGGGCAGGGAACTAGGCGAGCAGTACTTC.

V and J are TRBV16 and TRBJ1-1; D unclear. The CDR3 totals 18 residues. The V gene's germline CDR1 is KGHSY and CDR2 FQNENV. V lost 0 bases and J 0 bases, leaving 17 bases between the germline ends. CDR3 DNA: TGTGCCAGCAGCCAATCCCCCCTCCCGGGAGGGCTGAACACTGAAGCTTTCTTT. It yields the protein CASSQSPLPGGLNTEAFF.

The V call is TRBV6-5, the J call TRBJ1-1, with TRBD1 as a possible D gene (6 bases). Germline V CDR1 and CDR2: MNHEY, SVGAGI. The CDR3 loop spans 15 amino acids. V was pared by 0 bases and J by 0 bases, with 8 bases between. CDR3 DNA sequence: TGTGCCAGCAGTTACTCCAGGGGAATGAACACTGAAGCTTTCTTT. Amino acids: CASSYSRGMNTEAFF.

The V gene is TRBV11-1, the J gene TRBJ1-2; 7 bases agree with TRBD1. Germline V gene data show CDR1 as SGHAT and CDR2 as FQDESV (reference sequence). Trimming took 2 bases from V and 2 from J; bases not matched to a gene: 29. The CDR3 sequence is 23 residues long. CDR3 coding DNA: TGTGCCAGCAGCTTATTACCGGGGTCGACAGGGATGGTAATACGGACGGTAAACTATGGCTACACCTTC. Encoded protein: CASSLLPGSTGMVIRTVNYGYTF.

A note on this clonotype: A read error may produce the germline difference seen at one junction end. The chain has TRBV16 and TRBJ1-5; possibly TRBD1 for D (5 bases). Germline CDR1 reads KGHSY; CDR2 reads FQNENV. CDR3 length equals 15 residues. This chain's CDR3 is CASSQLQGSNQPQHF. Written as DNA, the CDR3 is TGTGCCAGTAGCCAACTTCAGGGTAGCAATCAGCCCCAGCATTTT.

The V gene is TRBV10-3, the J gene TRBJ2-1; TRBD2 agrees at 9 bases. The CDR3 extends over 15 amino acids. The germline V gene encodes CDR1 ENHRY and CDR2 SYGVKD. J lost 9 bases, V lost 4 bases, and 10 bases had no gene match. CDR3 in DNA: TGTGCCATCAGTGGCGGGACTAGCCCTCCCGGTGAGCAGTTCTTC. Translating it yields CAISGGTSPPGEQFF.

The chain combines TRBV10-3 with TRBJ2-7, with D possibly being TRBD1 (6 bases). The ends were cut back, 5 bases at V and 0 bases at J, with 14 bases in the middle. The CDR3 is 15 residues long. Looked up from germline, CDR1 is ENHRY and CDR2 is SYGVKD. CDR3 bases: TGTGCCATCAGTTCGCCTACAGGGTCCTCCTACGAGCAGTACTTC. It translates to CAISSPTGSSYEQYF.

This chain links TRBV10-1 with TRBJ2-5; a weak D match, TRBD1 (5 bases). The CDR3 is made up of 14 amino acids. Germline CDR1 is WNHNN and CDR2 is SYGVQD (reference sequence). V was pared by 2 bases and J by 2 bases, with 9 bases between. The DNA for the CDR3 is TGCGCCAGCAGTGAGACCCCAGGGCAAGAGACCCAGTACTTC. It encodes CASSETPGQETQYF.

This clonotype was seen once. The chain combines TRBV7-9 with TRBJ1-2; unclear D gene. V was cut by 4 bases and J by 5 bases, with 14 bases left in between. Germline CDR1 and CDR2: SEHNR and FQNEAQ (reference sequence). The CDR3 consists of 14 residues. Here the CDR3 reads CASSSGPEIYGYTF. The CDR3 DNA reads TGTGCCAGCAGCTCCGGGCCGGAAATATATGGCTACACCTTC.

This chain uses TRBV15 with TRBJ2-7, with D perhaps matching TRBD1 (6 bases). The CDR3 has 12 residues. The V end was cut by 5 bases, the J end by 6 bases, with 11 bases between. Germline V gene lookup returns CDR1 LNHNV and CDR2 YYDKDF (reference sequence). CDR3 region: CATSEQGSEQYF. The CDR3 DNA sequence: TGTGCCACCAGCGAACAGGGATCCGAGCAGTACTTC.

V is TRBV7-9 and J is TRBJ2-7; no clear D gene. The CDR3 runs to 11 residues. Trimming cost V 5 bases and J 3 bases, with 5 bases left between them. CDR1 is SEHNR and CDR2 is FQNEAQ in the germline V gene (reference sequence). This chain's CDR3 is CASSPIYEQYF. DNA for the CDR3: TGTGCCAGCAGCCCCATCTACGAGCAGTACTTC.

The J gene is TRBJ2-5, the V gene TRBV6-5; no firm D call. Germline V gene data show CDR1 as MNHEY and CDR2 as SVGAGI. V was shortened by 0 bases and J by 2 bases, with 1 base between the two germline ends. The CDR3 spans 12 residues. The CDR3 protein is CASSYSQETQYF. The CDR3 coding sequence is TGTGCCAGCAGTTACTCTCAAGAGACCCAGTACTTC.